Shown below are 13 T cell receptor beta chains from a single sample sequenced in a study of blood T cell repertoires in COVID-19. Sequencing was performed with immunoSEQ multiplex PCR; in TCRdb, only in-frame clones are kept and a portion is missing. The sample has about 120,000 clones, around four fifths seen once; the top ten hold about 10%. The sample consisted of peripheral blood. The receptors here all came from a man aged 55 to 70 with acute or convalescent COVID-19.

This sequence joins TRBV5-1 and TRBJ2-3; D not resolved. V lost 0 bases, J lost 2 bases, and 7 bases lay in between. The CDR3 contains 14 residues. CDR1 is SGHRS and CDR2 is YFSETQ in the germline V gene. In nucleotides, the CDR3 is TGCGCCAGCAGCTTGGGACTTCTCACAGATACGCAGTATTTT. Amino acids: CASSLGLLTDTQYF.

This CDR3 reads CASGHPSYGYTF. DNA for the CDR3: TGTGCCAGCGGGCACCCGTCGTATGGCTACACCTTC. The chain couples TRBV28 to TRBJ1-2; D call uncertain. Germline V gene lookup returns CDR1 MDHEN and CDR2 SYDVKM. The CDR3 is made up of 12 amino acids. Trimming shortened V by 8 bases and J by 5 bases, and 12 bases separated the two germline ends.

This clone was counted between two and nine times. The identical CDR3 is also encoded by other nucleotide sequences in the sample. V usage is TRBV14 and J usage is TRBJ1-3, with a weak D call TRBD1 (5 bases). The CDR3 runs to 15 residues. Looked up from germline, CDR1 is SGHDN and CDR2 is FVKESK. The ends were cut back, 4 bases at V and 0 bases at J, with 10 bases in the middle. The CDR3 here is CASSRRGTSGNTIYF. CDR3 DNA: TGTGCCAGCAGCCGTCGGGGGACCTCTGGAAACACCATATATTTT.

The table lists this clone with a few counts. The chain links TRBV24-1 to TRBJ2-3, with TRBD2 identical over 10 bases. CDR3 length: 19 residues. V shed 5 bases and J 0 bases; nucleotides not matched to a gene: 13. Per germline, CDR1 KGHDR and CDR2 SFDVKD. This CDR3 reads CATSGIGDGTSASTDTQYF. The CDR3 nucleotides read TGTGCCACCAGTGGGATTGGAGACGGGACTAGCGCTAGCACAGATACGCAGTATTTT.

V gene TRBV29-1 combines with J gene TRBJ2-7; 12 positions match TRBD2. Germline CDR1 is SQVTM and CDR2 is ANQGSEA. V lost 7 bases to trimming and J lost 4 bases; unmatched junction nucleotides: 20. CDR3 length: 18 residues. CDR3 DNA: TGCAGCGCCGTTGGGGGGAAAGGACTAGCGGGGAGGACGTACGAGCAGTACTTC. Amino acid sequence: CSAVGGKGLAGRTYEQYF.

The chain links TRBV29-1 to TRBJ2-7; TRBD1 matches 7 bases. The J segment lost 9 bases and the V segment lost 7 bases, leaving 12 bases of the junction unmatched. CDR3 length equals 12 residues. Germline V gene data show CDR1 as SQVTM and CDR2 as ANQGSEA. The CDR3 is CSANDPQGLQYF. CDR3 DNA: TGCAGCGCTAACGACCCACAGGGGCTGCAGTACTTC.

This rearrangement joins TRBV6-5 to TRBJ1-4; possible D gene TRBD1, 5 bases. Per germline, CDR1 MNHEY and CDR2 SVGAGI. The V end was cut by 2 bases, the J end by 7 bases, with 14 bases between. This CDR3 spans 15 amino acids. CDR3 amino acids: CASSYGAGMGEKLFF. The CDR3 DNA reads as TGTGCCAGCAGTTACGGGGCTGGCATGGGTGAAAAACTGTTTTTT.

This clone occurred a few times. The gene calls are TRBV5-1 and TRBJ2-7, with 8 bases that match TRBD1. Germline assignment: CDR1 SGHRS and CDR2 YFSETQ. The V gene end was trimmed by 1 base and the J gene end by 2 bases; junction bases not matched to a gene: 8. The CDR3 runs 16 residues. CDR3: CASSLWWQGAAYEQYF. In DNA, the CDR3 is TGCGCCAGCAGCTTGTGGTGGCAGGGGGCGGCCTACGAGCAGTACTTC.

This chain joins TRBV10-1 and TRBJ2-5, with D possibly matching TRBD2 (5 bases). In germline, CDR1 is WNHNN, CDR2 SYGVQD (reference sequence). V was shortened by 2 bases and J by 5 bases, with 15 bases between the two germline ends. The CDR3 is made up of 15 amino acids. The CDR3 bases are TGCGCCAGCAGTGAGGGGCTCACCGGCGGGGAGACCCAGTACTTC. Translated, it gives CASSEGLTGGETQYF.

This clone was picked up a small number of times. The rearrangement links TRBV19 to TRBJ2-1, with D perhaps TRBD2 (6 bases). The V gene's germline CDR1 is LNHDA and CDR2 SQIVND (reference sequence). The CDR3 extends over 13 amino acids. V was trimmed by 7 bases and J by 7 bases, leaving 14 bases between them. For the CDR3, the DNA is TGTGCCAGTACTGCCGGACTATTTAATGAGCAGTTCTTC. It codes for CASTAGLFNEQFF.

In its sample, this clone was seen once. The chain combines TRBV28 with TRBJ1-5; no clear D. Trimming took 3 bases from V and 3 from J, leaving 9 bases between them. Germline V gene data show CDR1 as MDHEN and CDR2 as SYDVKM. This CDR3 contains 14 residues. The CDR3 region is CASSFGLLNQPQHF. As DNA, the CDR3 is TGTGCCAGCAGTTTCGGACTCCTCAATCAGCCCCAGCATTTT. Variable domain in full (rest from reference TRBV28 and TRBJ1-5): DVKVTQSSRYLVKRTGEKVFLECVQDMDHENMFWYRQDPGLGLRLIYFSYDVKMKEKGDIPEGYSVSREKKERFSLILESASTNQTSMYLCASSFGLLNQPQHFGDGTRLSIL.

V and J are TRBV18 and TRBJ1-5; 7 positions agree with TRBD1. The CDR3 has 14 amino acids. J was trimmed by 7 bases and V by 3 bases; bases with no gene match: 6. CDR1 and CDR2 (germline): KGHSH, LQKENI. CDR3 coding DNA: TGTGCCAGCTCACCTGACAGGGTGGGGCAGCCCCAGCATTTT. Its protein product is CASSPDRVGQPQHF.

The chain uses TRBV30 and TRBJ2-3; perhaps TRBD1 as D (5 bases). Trimming took 1 base from V and 1 from J, leaving 6 bases between them. The CDR3 is 13 amino acids. CDR1 and CDR2 from the germline V gene are GTSNPN and SVGIG (reference sequence). In DNA, the CDR3 is TGTGCCTGGAGTGAAGGGGGCACAGATACGCAGTATTTT. It encodes CAWSEGGTDTQYF.